This note documents a single T cell receptor beta chain sequence. Use of 60 Vbeta and 13 Jbeta primers characterized the PCR. Generated by immunoSEQ multiplex PCR, the TCRdb table keeps only in-frame clones and is missing some. This sample yields some 140,000 clones, of which around 80% are seen a single time; 8.8% belongs to the top ten. These data come from a study of cytomegalovirus exposure and HLA in healthy donors. Sequencing input: PBMCs. This receptor was obtained from a woman aged 45-59 years in good health and CMV-seropositive.

The CDR3 coding sequence is TGTGCCAGCAGCAACGGACTAGCGGGTTCCAACGAGCAGTACTTC. This translates into CASSNGLAGSNEQYF. This chain connects TRBV28 to TRBJ2-7, with 11 nucleotides matching TRBD2. Losses at the gene ends were 6 bases for V and 5 bases for J; bases not matched to a gene: 9. Germline V gene data show CDR1 as MDHEN and CDR2 as SYDVKM. CDR3 length equals 15 residues.